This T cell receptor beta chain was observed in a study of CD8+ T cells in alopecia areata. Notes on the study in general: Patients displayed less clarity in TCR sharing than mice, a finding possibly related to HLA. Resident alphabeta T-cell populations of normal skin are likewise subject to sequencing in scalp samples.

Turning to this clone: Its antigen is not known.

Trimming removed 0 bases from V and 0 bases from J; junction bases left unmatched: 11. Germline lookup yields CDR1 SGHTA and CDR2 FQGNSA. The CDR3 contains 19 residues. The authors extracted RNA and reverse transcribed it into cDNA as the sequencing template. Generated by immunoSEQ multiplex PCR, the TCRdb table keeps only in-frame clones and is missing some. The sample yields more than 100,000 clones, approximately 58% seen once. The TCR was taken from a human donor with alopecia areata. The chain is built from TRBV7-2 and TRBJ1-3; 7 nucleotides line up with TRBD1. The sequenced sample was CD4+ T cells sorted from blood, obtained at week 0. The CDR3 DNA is TGTGCCAGCAGCTTAGCCACGGCGGACAGGCGCCTCTCTGGAAACACCATATATTTT. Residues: CASSLATADRRLSGNTIYF.